The 31 T cell receptor beta chains presented below share a single source sample, sequenced in a study of naive CD8 T cells in extremely preterm neonates. Using immunoSEQ multiplex PCR, the repertoire was profiled, and TCRdb retains in-frame clones only, with some absent. Here the sample spans under 9,500 clones, around 90% being singletons. Deliveries were elective term cesareans at roughly 37-42 weeks, with no labor or membrane rupture. Specimen: naive CD8+ T cells from cord blood. The receptors originated from a newborn in good health.

This chain uses TRBV4-1 with TRBJ2-7, with a weak D call TRBD1 (6 bases). CDR1 and CDR2 from the germline V gene are MGHRA and YSYEKL. V was trimmed by 0 bases and J by 4 bases, leaving 10 bases between them. The CDR3 is 14 residues long. This chain's CDR3 is CASSQDSRGYEQYF. The CDR3 coding sequence is TGCGCCAGCAGCCAAGATTCCAGGGGATACGAGCAGTACTTC.

CDR3 region: CASSPDSADTQYF. CDR3 in DNA: TGTGCCAGCAGCCCGGACAGCGCAGATACGCAGTATTTT. The J gene is TRBJ2-3, the V gene TRBV6-5, with D tentatively TRBD1 (6 bases). V gave up 6 bases and J gave up 4 bases, with 11 bases separating them. Germline V CDR1 and CDR2: MNHEY, SVGAGI. The CDR3 sequence is 13 residues long.

The chain is built from TRBV6-5 and TRBJ2-7, with TRBD1 as a possible D gene (6 bases). CDR1 is MNHEY and CDR2 is SVGAGI in the germline V gene. This CDR3 region has 15 residues. The ends were cut back, 9 bases at V and 2 bases at J, with 20 bases in the middle. The CDR3 nucleotides read TGTGCCAGTACCCCTAGACAGGCCCGGGCCTACGAGCAGTACTTC. It is translated as CASTPRQARAYEQYF.

Only one count was recorded for this clone. The genes are TRBV29-1 and TRBJ1-2; D possibly corresponds to TRBD1 (5 bases). Per germline, CDR1 SQVTM and CDR2 ANQGSEA. The CDR3 sequence is 12 residues long. Trimming stripped 1 base from V and 4 bases from J, with 7 bases between. CDR3 protein: CSVEAGGYGYTF. The CDR3 DNA is TGCAGCGTTGAAGCCGGGGGCTATGGCTACACCTTC.

The chain combines TRBV19 with TRBJ2-1; D not certain. The CDR3 runs to 14 residues. V shed 5 bases and J shed 1 base, with 9 bases lying between them. Germline CDR1 is LNHDA and CDR2 is SQIVND (reference sequence). The CDR3 DNA is TGTGCCAGTAGTGGCGGTCCATCCTACAATGAGCAGTTCTTC. It yields the protein CASSGGPSYNEQFF.

The gene calls are TRBV30 and TRBJ1-5; the D gene is possibly TRBD1 (5 bases). This CDR3 spans 16 amino acids. CDR1 and CDR2 (germline): GTSNPN, SVGIG (reference sequence). Between the trimmed V and J ends, which lost 1 base and 0 bases, there was a span of 13 bases. The CDR3 region is CAWSGGVGYSNQPQHF. As DNA, the CDR3 is TGTGCCTGGAGTGGGGGGGTGGGGTATAGCAATCAGCCCCAGCATTTT.

The CDR3 region is CASSLQYEQYF. The CDR3 DNA sequence: TGTGCCAGCAGCTTACAGTACGAGCAGTACTTC. The chain links TRBV11-2 to TRBJ2-7; no definite D call. V was cut by 2 bases and J by 4 bases, with 3 bases left in between. Germline values: CDR1 SGHAT, CDR2 FQNNGV. The CDR3 sequence is 11 residues long.

The chain has TRBV7-2 and TRBJ2-1; 11 nucleotides align to TRBD1. The trim removed 5 bases at V and 4 bases at J, leaving 4 bases unmatched. The CDR3 has 15 residues. Germline V gives CDR1 SGHTA, CDR2 FQGNSA. The DNA of the CDR3 is TGTGCCAGCAGCCGGGGACAGGGGGGATACAATGAGCAGTTCTTC. It codes for CASSRGQGGYNEQFF.

The V call is TRBV11-2, the J call TRBJ2-7; 9 positions agree with TRBD1. Germline V CDR1 and CDR2: SGHAT, FQNNGV. The CDR3 sequence is 14 residues long. J was trimmed by 3 bases and V by 3 bases; bases with no gene match: 3. CDR3 DNA: TGTGCCAGCAGCTTGGACAGGGGAAGCTACGAGCAGTACTTC. This sequence encodes CASSLDRGSYEQYF.

The V call is TRBV2, the J call TRBJ2-1; 9 bases map to TRBD1. Unmatched junction bases numbered 7, after V lost 6 bases and J lost 7 bases. This CDR3 is built from 14 residues. The V gene's germline CDR1 is SNHLY and CDR2 FYNNEI. The CDR3 nucleotides are TGTGCCAGCAGCCCGGGACAGGGAGGAAATGAGCAGTTCTTC. The encoded protein is CASSPGQGGNEQFF.

A remark on this clone: Germline is not matched at one junction end, which may reflect a read error. This chain links TRBV6-5 with TRBJ1-2; possible D gene TRBD1, 6 bases. The CDR3 extends over 14 amino acids. The germline CDR1 and CDR2 sequences are MNHEY and SVGAGI. The DNA of the CDR3 is TGTGCCAGCAGCTACTACAGGGTCGGCTATGGCTACACCTTC. Translation: CASSYYRVGYGYTF.

The chain links TRBV29-1 to TRBJ2-1; D possibly corresponds to TRBD2 (6 bases). The CDR3 is 11 residues long. Trimming removed 5 bases at V and 7 bases at J, with 9 bases between. The V gene's germline CDR1 is SQVTM and CDR2 ANQGSEA. The DNA for the CDR3 is TGCAGCGTTTACCGGGAGAATGAGCAGTTCTTC. Translating gives CSVYRENEQFF.

The chain carries TRBV19 and TRBJ1-3; D possibly corresponds to TRBD1 (5 bases). Germline loops: CDR1 LNHDA, CDR2 SQIVND (reference sequence). The CDR3 has 14 amino acids. With 3 bases removed from V and 3 bases from J, the gap between germline ends came to 9 bases. This CDR3 is CASSIQGGGNTIYF. The CDR3 DNA is TGTGCCAGTAGTATCCAGGGCGGTGGAAACACCATATATTTT.

CDR3 protein: CASSLTTGGYEQYF. CDR3 coding DNA: TGTGCCAGCAGTCTCACTACGGGAGGCTACGAGCAGTACTTC. This sequence joins TRBV27 and TRBJ2-7; TRBD2 matches 7 bases. V lost 5 bases and J lost 3; bases outside the gene matches: 7. This CDR3 spans 14 amino acids. Germline V gives CDR1 MNHEY, CDR2 SMNVEV (reference sequence).

The chain carries TRBV7-6 and TRBJ2-3; D possibly corresponds to TRBD1 (6 bases). The CDR3 has 13 residues. The germline gives CDR1 SGHVS, CDR2 FNYEAQ. V was clipped by 4 bases and J by 1 base, with 6 bases between them. The CDR3 is CASSSGGTDTQYF. The CDR3 region has the DNA TGTGCCAGCAGCTCAGGGGGCACAGATACGCAGTATTTT.

The chain employs TRBV5-4 and TRBJ2-5, with no clear D. The J call may be faulty, since TRBJ2-7 better matches the DNA end. The CDR3 is 11 residues long. From germline, CDR1 is SGHNT and CDR2 YYREEE (reference sequence). The CDR3: CASSLGGEQYF. The CDR3 DNA sequence: TGTGCCAGCAGCTTGGGGGGCGAGCAGTACTTC.

V and J are TRBV21-1 and TRBJ1-2; TRBD1 is the table's D call and was not checked against the DNA. TRBV21-1 is reported as a pseudogene. This CDR3 is 13 amino acids long. In DNA form, the CDR3 reads TGTGCCAGCAGCAAGACAGCTAACTATGGCTACACCTTC. It encodes CASSKTANYGYTF.

This chain joins TRBV4-1 and TRBJ1-4; 7 nucleotides line up with TRBD1. The V and J ends lost 4 bases and 2 bases, in that order; junction bases with no gene match: 7. The CDR3 spans 16 residues. CDR1 is MGHRA, CDR2 YSYEKL, per germline. CDR3 nucleotide sequence: TGCGCCAGCAGCCTAAATTCAGGGGGGACTAATGAAAAACTGTTTTTT. It translates to CASSLNSGGTNEKLFF.

The V and J genes are TRBV4-2 and TRBJ1-2; 7 bases align to TRBD1. The CDR3 is 14 residues long. CDR1 and CDR2 (germline): LGHNA, YNFKEQ. The V and J ends lost 4 bases and 1 base, in that order; junction bases with no gene match: 3. The CDR3 bases are TGTGCCAGCAGCCCTCGGGACAGTAACTATGGCTACACCTTC. Protein product: CASSPRDSNYGYTF.

This chain links TRBV18 with TRBJ2-3; no clear D. The CDR3 has 14 amino acids. Trimming took off 0 bases at V and 4 bases at J, with 8 bases between the two ends. From germline, CDR1 is KGHSH and CDR2 LQKENI. DNA of the CDR3: TGTGCCAGCTCACCACCGTTGCGCCCAGATACGCAGTATTTT. It encodes CASSPPLRPDTQYF.

In its sample, this clone was seen once. The rearrangement uses TRBV19 and TRBJ2-3; TRBD1 agrees at 8 bases. The length of the CDR3 is 16 residues. Germline trimming cut 2 bases from V and 2 bases from J; bases unmatched to any gene: 6. In germline, CDR1 is LNHDA, CDR2 SQIVND (reference sequence). The CDR3, as DNA: TGTGCCAGTAGTATAAGAGGACAGGGCCACACAGATACGCAGTATTTT. Residues: CASSIRGQGHTDTQYF.

The chain combines TRBV30 with TRBJ1-6, with D tentatively TRBD1 (6 bases). V dropped 0 bases and J dropped 8 bases, with 11 bases sitting between them. The CDR3 has 14 amino acids. In germline, CDR1 is GTSNPN, CDR2 SVGIG (reference sequence). The CDR3 region is CAWSVGQPDSPLHF. CDR3 nucleotide sequence: TGTGCCTGGAGTGTCGGACAGCCCGATTCACCCCTCCACTTT.

CDR3 in amino acids: CASSDNPYESYSYEQYF. CDR3 sequence (DNA): TGTGCCAGCAGCGACAATCCGTACGAGAGTTATTCGTACGAGCAGTACTTC. The gene calls are TRBV7-2 and TRBJ2-7, with no clear D. The V gene lost 5 bases and the J gene lost 4 bases, with 24 bases spanning the gap. There are 17 residues in the CDR3. Germline-derived CDR1 and CDR2 are SGHTA and FQGNSA.

This clone was counted only a few times. The chain carries TRBV19 and TRBJ2-7; 10 bases are shared with TRBD1. J was trimmed by 3 bases and V by 4 bases; bases with no gene match: 3. Germline V gene sequence: CDR1 LNHDA, CDR2 SQIVND (reference sequence). CDR3 length: 14 amino acids. DNA of the CDR3: TGTGCCAGTAGTAAAGGACAGGGGGACTACGAGCAGTACTTC. Protein product: CASSKGQGDYEQYF.

The V call is TRBV27, the J call TRBJ2-3, with D unclear. Germline assignment: CDR1 MNHEY and CDR2 SMNVEV (reference sequence). This CDR3 region has 13 residues. The ends were cut back, 1 base at V and 3 bases at J, with 5 bases in the middle. The DNA of the CDR3 is TGTGCCAGCAGTTTATTCGGGACAGATACGCAGTATTTT. Its protein is CASSLFGTDTQYF.

The chain uses TRBV27 and TRBJ2-1; 10 bases are shared with TRBD2. Trimming cost V 2 bases and J 2 bases; bases outside gene matches: 0. The CDR3 length is 15 residues. Germline CDR1 reads MNHEY; CDR2 reads SMNVEV (reference sequence). The CDR3, as DNA: TGTGCCAGCAGTTTAGGACTAGCGGCCTACAATGAGCAGTTCTTC. This gives the protein CASSLGLAAYNEQFF.

V and J are TRBV19 and TRBJ2-7; tentative D call: TRBD1 (5 bases). In germline, CDR1 is LNHDA, CDR2 SQIVND (reference sequence). Trimming took off 4 bases at V and 4 bases at J, with 5 bases between the two ends. This CDR3 has 11 amino acids. The CDR3 nucleotides read TGTGCCAGTAGTACAGGGTACGAGCAGTACTTC. It encodes CASSTGYEQYF.

The chain links TRBV27 to TRBJ2-5; D is perhaps TRBD1 (7 bases). CDR1 and CDR2 (germline): MNHEY, SMNVEV (reference sequence). Trimming took 2 bases from V and 2 from J, leaving 12 bases between them. This CDR3 is built from 15 residues. CDR3 DNA sequence: TGTGCCAGCAGTTTAGGTCAGGGGGGTCAAGAGACCCAGTACTTC. This translates into CASSLGQGGQETQYF.

The chain couples TRBV4-3 to TRBJ1-2, with D possibly matching TRBD1 (6 bases). The CDR3 is 15 residues long. Per germline, CDR1 LGHNA and CDR2 YSLEER. The V and J ends lost 1 base and 2 bases respectively, with 11 bases between them. The CDR3, as DNA: TGCGCCAGCAGCCAAGCAGGGGACCTGAACTATGGCTACACCTTC. Encoded protein: CASSQAGDLNYGYTF.

The J gene is TRBJ2-1, the V gene TRBV27; D is ambiguous. This CDR3 comprises 12 residues. Trimming pared 0 bases from V and 7 bases from J, leaving 4 bases between. The germline gives CDR1 MNHEY, CDR2 SMNVEV (reference sequence). The CDR3: CASSLSRNEQFF. CDR3 in DNA: TGTGCCAGCAGTTTATCTAGAAATGAGCAGTTCTTC.

The chain uses TRBV7-9 and TRBJ2-2; 7 bases map to TRBD1. Per germline, CDR1 SEHNR and CDR2 FQNEAQ (reference sequence). Losses at the gene ends were 6 bases for V and 6 bases for J; bases not matched to a gene: 1. The CDR3 spans 12 residues. In DNA form, the CDR3 reads TGTGCCAGCAGTACAGGGGCCGGGGAGCTGTTTTTT. Translated: CASSTGAGELFF.